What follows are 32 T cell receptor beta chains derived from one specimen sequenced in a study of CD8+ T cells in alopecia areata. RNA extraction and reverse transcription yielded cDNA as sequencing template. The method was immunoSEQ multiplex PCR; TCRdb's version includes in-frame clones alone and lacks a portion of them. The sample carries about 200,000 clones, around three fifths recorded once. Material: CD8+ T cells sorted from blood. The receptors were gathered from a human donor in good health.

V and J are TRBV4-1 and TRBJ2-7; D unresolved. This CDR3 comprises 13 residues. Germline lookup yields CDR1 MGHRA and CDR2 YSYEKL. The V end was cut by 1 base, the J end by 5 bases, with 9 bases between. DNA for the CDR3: TGCGCCAGCAGCCAAGGGCCCTCGGACGAGCAGTACTTC. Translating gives CASSQGPSDEQYF.

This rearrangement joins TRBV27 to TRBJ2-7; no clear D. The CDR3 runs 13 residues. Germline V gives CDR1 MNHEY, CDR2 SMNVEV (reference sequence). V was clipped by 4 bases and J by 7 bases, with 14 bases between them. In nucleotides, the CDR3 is TGTGCCAGCAGTTCCTCTCTGGTGGGAGAGCAGTACTTC. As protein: CASSSSLVGEQYF.

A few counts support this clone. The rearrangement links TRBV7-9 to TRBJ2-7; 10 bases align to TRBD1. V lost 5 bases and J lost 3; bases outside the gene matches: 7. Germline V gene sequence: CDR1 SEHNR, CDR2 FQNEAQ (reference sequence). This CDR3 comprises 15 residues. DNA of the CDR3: TGTGCCAGCAGCCCGGGACAGGGGATGAACTACGAGCAGTACTTC. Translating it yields CASSPGQGMNYEQYF. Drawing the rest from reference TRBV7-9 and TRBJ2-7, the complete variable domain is DTGVSQNPRHKITKRGQNVTFRCDPISEHNRLYWYRQTLGQGPEFLTYFQNEAQLEKSRLLSDRFSAERPKGSFSTLEIQRTEQGDSAMYLCASSPGQGMNYEQYFGPGTRLTVT.

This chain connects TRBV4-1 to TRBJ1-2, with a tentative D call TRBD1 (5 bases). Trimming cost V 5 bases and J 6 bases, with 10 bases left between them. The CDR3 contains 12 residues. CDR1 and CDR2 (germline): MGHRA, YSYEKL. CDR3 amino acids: CASSIGTHGYTF. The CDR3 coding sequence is TGCGCCAGCAGCATAGGGACCCATGGCTACACCTTC.

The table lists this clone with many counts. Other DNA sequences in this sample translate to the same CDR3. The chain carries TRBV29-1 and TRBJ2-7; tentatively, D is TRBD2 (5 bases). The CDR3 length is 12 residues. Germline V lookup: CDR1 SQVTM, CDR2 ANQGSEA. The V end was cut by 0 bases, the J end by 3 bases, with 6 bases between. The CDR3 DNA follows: TGCAGCGTTGAAGAGAGGGACTACGAGCAGTACTTC. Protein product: CSVEERDYEQYF.

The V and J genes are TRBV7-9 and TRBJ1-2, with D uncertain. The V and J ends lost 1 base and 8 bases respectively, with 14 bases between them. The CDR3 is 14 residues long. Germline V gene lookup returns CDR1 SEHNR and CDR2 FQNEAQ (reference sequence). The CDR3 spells CASSLGAGSQGYTF. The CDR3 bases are TGTGCCAGCAGCTTAGGAGCGGGATCGCAAGGCTACACCTTC.

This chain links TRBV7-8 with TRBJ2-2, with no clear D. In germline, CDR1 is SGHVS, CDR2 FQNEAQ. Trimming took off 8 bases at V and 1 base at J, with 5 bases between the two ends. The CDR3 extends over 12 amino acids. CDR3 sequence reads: CASLGNTGELFF. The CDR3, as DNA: TGTGCCAGCCTGGGGAACACCGGGGAGCTGTTTTTT.

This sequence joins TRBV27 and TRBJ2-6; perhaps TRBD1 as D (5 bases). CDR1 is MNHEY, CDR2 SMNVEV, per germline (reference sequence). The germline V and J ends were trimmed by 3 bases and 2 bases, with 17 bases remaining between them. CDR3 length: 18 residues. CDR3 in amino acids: CASSFLAGPQAGANVLTF. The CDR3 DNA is TGTGCCAGCAGTTTCCTTGCAGGGCCCCAAGCTGGGGCCAACGTCCTGACTTTC.

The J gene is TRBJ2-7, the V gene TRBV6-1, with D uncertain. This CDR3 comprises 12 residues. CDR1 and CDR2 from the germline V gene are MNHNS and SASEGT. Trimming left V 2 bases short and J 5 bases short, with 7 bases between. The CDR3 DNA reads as TGTGCCAGCAGTGAAAACCCCAACGAGCAGTACTTC. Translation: CASSENPNEQYF.

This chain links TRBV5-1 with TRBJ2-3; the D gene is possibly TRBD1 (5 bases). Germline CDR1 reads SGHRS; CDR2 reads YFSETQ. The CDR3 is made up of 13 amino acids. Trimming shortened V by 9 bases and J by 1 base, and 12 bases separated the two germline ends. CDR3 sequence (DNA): TGCGCCACCAGGGAAGGAGGCACAGATACGCAGTATTTT. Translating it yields CATREGGTDTQYF.

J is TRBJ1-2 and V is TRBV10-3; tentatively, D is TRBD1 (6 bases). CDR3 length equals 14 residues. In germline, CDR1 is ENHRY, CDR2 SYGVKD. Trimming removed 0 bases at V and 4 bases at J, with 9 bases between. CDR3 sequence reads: CAISESGGFYGYTF. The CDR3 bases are TGTGCCATCAGTGAGTCCGGGGGCTTCTATGGCTACACCTTC.

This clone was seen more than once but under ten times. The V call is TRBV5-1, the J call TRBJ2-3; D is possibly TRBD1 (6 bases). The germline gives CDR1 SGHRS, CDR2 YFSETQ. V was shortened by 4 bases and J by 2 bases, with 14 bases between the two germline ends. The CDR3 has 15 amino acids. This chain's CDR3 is CASSVRGISTDTQYF. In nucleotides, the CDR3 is TGCGCCAGCAGCGTCAGGGGTATCTCCACAGATACGCAGTATTTT.

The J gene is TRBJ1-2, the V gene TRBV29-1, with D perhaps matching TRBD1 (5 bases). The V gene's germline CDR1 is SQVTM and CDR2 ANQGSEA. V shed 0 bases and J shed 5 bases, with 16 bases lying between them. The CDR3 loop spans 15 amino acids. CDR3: CSVEDEGQGGYGYTF. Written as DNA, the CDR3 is TGCAGCGTTGAAGACGAAGGGCAGGGCGGGTATGGCTACACCTTC. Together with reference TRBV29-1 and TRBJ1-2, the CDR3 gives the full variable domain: SAVISQKPSRDICQRGTSLTIQCQVDSQVTMMFWYRQQPGQSLTLIATANQGSEATYESGFVIDKFPISRPNLTFSTLTVSNMSPEDSSIYLCSVEDEGQGGYGYTFGSGTRLTVV.

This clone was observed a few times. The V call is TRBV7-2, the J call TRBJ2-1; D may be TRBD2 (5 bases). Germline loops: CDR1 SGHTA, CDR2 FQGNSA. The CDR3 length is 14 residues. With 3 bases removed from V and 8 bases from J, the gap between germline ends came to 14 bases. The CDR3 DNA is TGTGCCAGCAGCTTGGAAGTAGCGTCTGATGAGCAGTTCTTC. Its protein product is CASSLEVASDEQFF.

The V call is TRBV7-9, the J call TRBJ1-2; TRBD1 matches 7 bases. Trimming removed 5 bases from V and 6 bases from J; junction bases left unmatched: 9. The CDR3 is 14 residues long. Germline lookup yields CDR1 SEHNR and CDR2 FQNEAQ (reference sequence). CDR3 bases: TGTGCCAGCAGCCGGGCGGGACAGCTGGATGGCTACACCTTC. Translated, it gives CASSRAGQLDGYTF.

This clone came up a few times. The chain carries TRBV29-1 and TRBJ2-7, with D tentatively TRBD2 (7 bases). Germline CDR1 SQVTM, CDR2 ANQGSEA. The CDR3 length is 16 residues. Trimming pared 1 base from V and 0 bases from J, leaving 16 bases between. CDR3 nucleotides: TGCAGCGTTGAAGTGGGCGGGGGCCTGAGCTCCTACGAGCAGTACTTC. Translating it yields CSVEVGGGLSSYEQYF.

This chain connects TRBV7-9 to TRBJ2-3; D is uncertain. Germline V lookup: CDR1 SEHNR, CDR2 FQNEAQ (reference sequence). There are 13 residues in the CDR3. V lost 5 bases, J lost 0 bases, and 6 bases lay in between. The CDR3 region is CASSPESTDTQYF. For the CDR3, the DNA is TGTGCCAGCAGCCCTGAAAGCACAGATACGCAGTATTTT.

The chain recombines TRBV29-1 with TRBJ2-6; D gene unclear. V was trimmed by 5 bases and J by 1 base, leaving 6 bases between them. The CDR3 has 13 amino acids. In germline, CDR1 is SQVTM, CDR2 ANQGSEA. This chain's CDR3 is CSVRRSGANVLTF. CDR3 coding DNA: TGCAGCGTTCGGAGATCTGGGGCCAACGTCCTGACTTTC.

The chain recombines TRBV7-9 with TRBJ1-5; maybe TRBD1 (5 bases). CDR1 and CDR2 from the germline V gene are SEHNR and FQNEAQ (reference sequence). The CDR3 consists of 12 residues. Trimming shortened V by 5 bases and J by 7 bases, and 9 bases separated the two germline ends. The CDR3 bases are TGTGCCAGCAGCCCTCAGGGCCAGCCCCAGCATTTT. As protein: CASSPQGQPQHF. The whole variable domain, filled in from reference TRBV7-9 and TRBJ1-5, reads DTGVSQNPRHKITKRGQNVTFRCDPISEHNRLYWYRQTLGQGPEFLTYFQNEAQLEKSRLLSDRFSAERPKGSFSTLEIQRTEQGDSAMYLCASSPQGQPQHFGDGTRLSIL.

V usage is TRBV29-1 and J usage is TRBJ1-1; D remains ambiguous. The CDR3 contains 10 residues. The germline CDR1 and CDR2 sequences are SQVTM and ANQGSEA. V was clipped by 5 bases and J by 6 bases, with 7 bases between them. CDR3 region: CSVLNPEAFF. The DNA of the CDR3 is TGCAGCGTTCTCAACCCTGAAGCTTTCTTT.

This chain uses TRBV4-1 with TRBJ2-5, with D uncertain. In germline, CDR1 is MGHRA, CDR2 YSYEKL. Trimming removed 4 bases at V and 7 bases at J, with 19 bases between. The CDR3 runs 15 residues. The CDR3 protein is CASSLGDWAPGTQYF. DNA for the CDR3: TGCGCCAGCAGCCTCGGCGACTGGGCCCCTGGGACCCAGTACTTC.

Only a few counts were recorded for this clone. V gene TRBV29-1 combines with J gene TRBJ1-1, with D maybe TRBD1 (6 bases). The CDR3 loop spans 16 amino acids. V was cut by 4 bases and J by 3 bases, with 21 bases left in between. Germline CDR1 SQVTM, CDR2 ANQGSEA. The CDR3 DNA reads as TGCAGCGTTGTCGAGGGATGGGGGCGGCGGGACACTGAAGCTTTCTTT. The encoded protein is CSVVEGWGRRDTEAFF.

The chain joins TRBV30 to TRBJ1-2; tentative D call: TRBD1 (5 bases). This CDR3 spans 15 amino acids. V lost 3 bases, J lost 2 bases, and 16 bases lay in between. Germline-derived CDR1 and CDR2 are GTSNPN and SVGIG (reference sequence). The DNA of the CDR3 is TGTGCCTGGAGCATTGGGGCAGGCCCCAACTATGGCTACACCTTC. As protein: CAWSIGAGPNYGYTF.

The CDR3 is CSVVGPEQYF. DNA of the CDR3: TGCAGCGTTGTGGGCCCCGAGCAGTACTTC. The V call is TRBV29-1, the J call TRBJ2-7; D ambiguous. The germline V and J ends were trimmed by 4 bases and 6 bases, with 7 bases remaining between them. The CDR3 contains 10 residues. Germline lookup yields CDR1 SQVTM and CDR2 ANQGSEA.

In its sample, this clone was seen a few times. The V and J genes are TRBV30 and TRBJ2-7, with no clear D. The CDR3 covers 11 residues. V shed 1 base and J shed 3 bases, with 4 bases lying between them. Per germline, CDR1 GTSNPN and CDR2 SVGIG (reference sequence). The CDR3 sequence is CAWSDVYEQYF. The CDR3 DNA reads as TGTGCCTGGAGTGATGTCTACGAGCAGTACTTC.

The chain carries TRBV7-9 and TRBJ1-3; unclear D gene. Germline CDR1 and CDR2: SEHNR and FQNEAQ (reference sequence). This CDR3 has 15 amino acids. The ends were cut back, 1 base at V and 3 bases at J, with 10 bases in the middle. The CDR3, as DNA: TGTGCCAGCAGCTTAGTACAGCTTCGTGGAAACACCATATATTTT. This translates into CASSLVQLRGNTIYF.

The CDR3 bases are TGCGCCAGCAGCTTCGACAACTCCTACGAGCAGTACTTC. Its protein is CASSFDNSYEQYF. The chain combines TRBV5-1 with TRBJ2-7; D is undetermined. CDR1 SGHRS and CDR2 YFSETQ come from the germline V gene. This CDR3 spans 13 amino acids. Deletions cut 2 bases from V and 0 bases from J, with 6 bases between.

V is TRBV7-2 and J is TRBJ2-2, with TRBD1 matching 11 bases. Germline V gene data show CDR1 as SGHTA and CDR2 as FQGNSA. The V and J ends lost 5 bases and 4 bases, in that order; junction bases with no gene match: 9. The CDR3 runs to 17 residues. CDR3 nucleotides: TGTGCCAGCAGCGATACCCCCGGGACAGGGGGCACCGGGGAGCTGTTTTTT. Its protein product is CASSDTPGTGGTGELFF. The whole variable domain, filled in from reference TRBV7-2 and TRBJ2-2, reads GAGVSQSPSNKVTEKGKDVELRCDPISGHTALYWYRQSLGQGLEFLIYFQGNSAPDKSGLPSDRFSAERTGGSVSTLTIQRTQQEDSAVYLCASSDTPGTGGTGELFFGEGSRLTVL.

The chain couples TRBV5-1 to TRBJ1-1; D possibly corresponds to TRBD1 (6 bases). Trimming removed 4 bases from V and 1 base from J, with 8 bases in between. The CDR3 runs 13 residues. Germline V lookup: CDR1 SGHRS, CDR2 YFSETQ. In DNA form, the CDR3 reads TGCGCCAGCAGCCCCAGGGGGAACACTGAAGCTTTCTTT. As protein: CASSPRGNTEAFF.

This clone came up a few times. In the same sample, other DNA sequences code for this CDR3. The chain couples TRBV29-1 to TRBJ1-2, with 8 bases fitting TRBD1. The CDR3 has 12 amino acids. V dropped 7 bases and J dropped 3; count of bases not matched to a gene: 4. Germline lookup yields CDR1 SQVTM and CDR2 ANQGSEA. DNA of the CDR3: TGCAGCGCTCCGACAGGGGACTATGGCTACACCTTC. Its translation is CSAPTGDYGYTF.

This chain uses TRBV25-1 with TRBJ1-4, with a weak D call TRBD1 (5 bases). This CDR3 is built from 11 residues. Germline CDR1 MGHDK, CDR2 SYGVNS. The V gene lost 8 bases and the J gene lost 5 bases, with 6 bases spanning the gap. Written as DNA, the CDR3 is TGTGCCAGCGGGGCCAATGAAAAACTGTTTTTT. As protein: CASGANEKLFF.

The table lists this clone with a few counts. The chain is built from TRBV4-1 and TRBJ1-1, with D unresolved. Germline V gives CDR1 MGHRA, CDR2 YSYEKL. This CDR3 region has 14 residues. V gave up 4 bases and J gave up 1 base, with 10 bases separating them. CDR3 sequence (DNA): TGCGCCAGCAGCCCTATAGCAGGGAACACTGAAGCTTTCTTT. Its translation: CASSPIAGNTEAFF.